This T cell receptor beta chain was identified in a study of monozygotic twins with inflammatory bowel disease. CDR3 size: 15 residues. Germline CDR1 SGHTA, CDR2 FQGTGA. UMIs that had a 6-nucleotide sample barcode were put in using template switching. Two nested PCRs, run for roughly 17 and 9 cycles, were applied to TCRalpha and TCRbeta cDNA. With the 5' RACE reads reprocessed, TCRdb shows one record per CDR3 protein and no DNA. This sample's clone table lists hundreds of thousands of distinct CDR3 sequences. The sequencing input was blood. The receptor's source is a human donor with ulcerative colitis or Crohn's disease, or a healthy co-twin of an affected twin (not recorded which). The J gene is TRBJ2-2, the V gene TRBV7-3; absent DNA, TCRdb's TRBD2 call cannot be checked. The CDR3 reads CASSLVGSTPGELFF.